One T cell receptor (beta chain) is described in this entry. The data belong to a study of blood T cell repertoires in COVID-19. Across the study: Donors in the United States, Italy and Spain gave samples during acute or convalescent COVID-19.

The germline V gene has CDR1 MNHEY and CDR2 SMNVEV (reference sequence). This CDR3 is built from 14 residues. V lost 6 bases and J lost 8; bases outside the gene matches: 7. Original processing methods: For nucleated cells, counts were estimated from reference gene primer amplification. Sequenced by immunoSEQ multiplex PCR; TCRdb stores in-frame clones only, minus some. V and J calls and clone size are those listed in that table; D and trimming were worked out from the DNA. The sample has under 300,000 clones; approximately 83% are singletons. The sequence came from a woman aged 45-59 years who had recovered from COVID-19. Sequencing was done on a sample of peripheral blood. V gene TRBV27 combines with J gene TRBJ2-2, with TRBD1 matching over 9 bases. CDR3 nucleotide sequence: TGTGCCAGCAGGACCACAGGGGGCTCGGGGGAGCTGTTTTTT. Translation: CASRTTGGSGELFF.